This T cell receptor (beta chain) is drawn from a study of T cell responses to AZD1222 COVID-19 vaccine. Assay used: immunoSEQ multiplex PCR; TCRdb lists only in-frame clones, some missing. This sample has around 87,000 clones; roughly nine tenths occur once, and the top ten carry roughly 2.7%. Details on this clone: Antigen unknown.

Study-level results: Only a handful of people who got AZD1222 tested seropositive at baseline.

The CDR3 spans 14 residues. Germline-derived CDR1 and CDR2 are LGHDT and YNNKEL (reference sequence). The ends were cut back, 0 bases at V and 8 bases at J, with 13 bases in the middle. The source of this sequence is an adult who received the AZD1222 COVID-19 vaccine. The chain employs TRBV3-1 (or the pseudogene TRBV3-2) and TRBJ1-2; no definite D call. Sample: peripheral blood, taken 28 days after the second AZD1222 dose. The CDR3 coding sequence is TGTGCCAGCAGCCAAGAAGGGAGGGTTAGGGGCTACACCTTC. Protein product: CASSQEGRVRGYTF.